This T cell receptor (beta chain) was identified in a study of shared clonotypes between healthy human individuals. Notes on the study in general: Roughly 5% of naive CD4 clonotypes were common to several donors.

On this clone itself: The antigen is not known.

Assay runs were performed at deep level. TCRdb keeps only in-frame clones here, not all; method: immunoSEQ multiplex PCR. The table has roughly 2.5 million clones, around 90% seen once. Healthy HIV-negative adults with no recent acute infections or vaccinations were recruited as donors. Every donor was a Caucasian adult from Nashville, Tennessee. The V end lost 0 bases, the J end lost 7 bases, and 16 bases lay between the germline ends. There are 16 residues in the CDR3. The germline V gene has CDR1 LGHNA and CDR2 YSLEER. V gene TRBV4-3 combines with J gene TRBJ1-5; D not certain. The sequencing sample was made of naive CD4+ T cells sorted from blood. As to subset: CD45RA+ positively selected. The receptor was isolated from a young man in good health. As DNA, the CDR3 is TGCGCCAGCAGCCAAGATACAAGGGCGGGCGGACAGCCCCAGCATTTT. Protein product: CASSQDTRAGGQPQHF.